This T cell receptor beta chain was identified during a study of cytomegalovirus exposure and HLA in healthy donors. With 60 Vbeta and 13 Jbeta primers, the PCR was carried out. Method: immunoSEQ multiplex PCR; TCRdb's copy keeps in-frame clones and lacks some. The top ten clones hold approximately 5.1% of a sample with about 100,000 clones, over 60% of them seen once. V lost 2 bases, J lost 5 bases, and 16 bases lay in between. CDR1 and CDR2 from the germline V gene are KGHSH and LQKENI. This CDR3 region has 15 residues. Material: PBMCs. This clonotype originated in a female donor in good health and CMV-seropositive. The gene calls are TRBV18 and TRBJ2-7; D might be TRBD1 (6 bases). For the CDR3, the DNA is TGTGCCAGCTCACCAGTGGGGGCCCAGAAGGACGAGCAGTACTTC. This sequence encodes CASSPVGAQKDEQYF.